Shown below are 30 T cell receptor beta chains from a single sample sequenced in a study of blood T cell repertoires in COVID-19. The repertoire was sequenced with immunoSEQ multiplex PCR; TCRdb's copy has only in-frame clones and lacks some. The repertoire holds hundreds of thousands of clones, just under 85% seen once, with under 2% in the top ten. Sequencing used peripheral blood. Every receptor here comes from a woman of 80 years or more with acute or convalescent COVID-19.

V and J are TRBV6-5 and TRBJ2-7; tentatively, D is TRBD1 (5 bases). Germline CDR1 MNHEY, CDR2 SVGAGI. The CDR3 extends over 14 amino acids. The V end lost 4 bases, the J end lost 2 bases, and 12 bases lay between the germline ends. This CDR3 is CASSFKAGPYEQYF. CDR3 bases: TGTGCCAGCAGTTTTAAGGCAGGGCCCTACGAGCAGTACTTC.

V usage is TRBV19 and J usage is TRBJ1-2; 9 nucleotides align to TRBD1. The germline gives CDR1 LNHDA, CDR2 SQIVND (reference sequence). This CDR3 has 15 residues. V lost 4 bases to trimming and J lost 6 bases; unmatched junction nucleotides: 9. The CDR3 DNA sequence: TGTGCCAGTAGTAATTATGACAGGGGGAGAGATGGCTACACCTTC. Its translation is CASSNYDRGRDGYTF.

The chain links TRBV11-2 to TRBJ2-3; 11 bases line up with TRBD2. This CDR3 comprises 18 residues. Germline CDR1 SGHAT, CDR2 FQNNGV. V lost 4 bases, J lost 5 bases, and 14 bases stayed unmatched. Written as DNA, the CDR3 is TGTGCCAGCAGCTCCCAGATAATTAGCGGGGGGGCCAGAGATACGCAGTATTTT. Translation: CASSSQIISGGARDTQYF.

This chain uses TRBV5-4 with TRBJ1-1; no clear D gene. This CDR3 is 15 amino acids long. V was clipped by 4 bases and J by 0 bases, with 13 bases between them. Germline V gene data show CDR1 as SGHNT and CDR2 as YYREEE (reference sequence). The CDR3 bases are TGTGCCAGCAGCCCAAGTCGACAAATGAACACTGAAGCTTTCTTT. It specifies CASSPSRQMNTEAFF.

This rearrangement joins TRBV6-5 to TRBJ2-7; 11 bases align to TRBD2. Germline trimming cut 7 bases from V and 2 bases from J; bases unmatched to any gene: 7. The V gene's germline CDR1 is MNHEY and CDR2 SVGAGI. The length of the CDR3 is 15 residues. The CDR3, as DNA: TGTGCCAGCAAGATTGGGACTAGCGGACCCTACGAGCAGTACTTC. Translated: CASKIGTSGPYEQYF.

The genes are TRBV5-4 and TRBJ2-5; tentatively, D is TRBD2 (6 bases). CDR1 is SGHNT and CDR2 is YYREEE in the germline V gene (reference sequence). The CDR3 sequence is 17 residues long. The V and J ends lost 4 bases and 5 bases respectively, with 24 bases between them. Written as DNA, the CDR3 is TGTGCCAGCAGCGGCGGGTTTGGCGGGGCCCCGGGGGAGACCCAGTACTTC. Residues: CASSGGFGGAPGETQYF.

The chain joins TRBV27 to TRBJ1-2, with a possible D match to TRBD1 (6 bases). The CDR3 is 16 residues long. V was trimmed by 4 bases and J by 4 bases, leaving 19 bases between them. Germline lookup yields CDR1 MNHEY and CDR2 SMNVEV (reference sequence). This CDR3 reads CASSSSTGGAFYGYTF. The CDR3 bases are TGTGCCAGCAGTTCCTCCACGGGGGGGGCCTTCTATGGCTACACCTTC.

The genes are TRBV23-1 and TRBJ1-3, with D possibly TRBD1 on 6 matching bases. TRBV23-1 is identified as an open reading frame with a role that is uncertain. This CDR3 region has 16 residues. Trimming left V 3 bases short and J 5 bases short, with 17 bases between. The CDR3 DNA reads TGCGCCAGCAGTCATCGTGGCGGGGGGCCTAGAAACACCATATATTTT. The encoded protein is CASSHRGGGPRNTIYF.

V usage is TRBV29-1 and J usage is TRBJ2-2; TRBD1 is a possible D gene (5 bases). The length of the CDR3 is 15 residues. CDR1 is SQVTM, CDR2 ANQGSEA, per germline. The ends were cut back, 4 bases at V and 4 bases at J, with 16 bases in the middle. The CDR3 loop is CSVGRTPQGTGELFF. CDR3 DNA: TGCAGCGTTGGACGAACCCCCCAGGGCACCGGGGAGCTGTTTTTT.

This chain links TRBV7-9 with TRBJ1-1; D may be TRBD1 (5 bases). CDR3 length equals 13 residues. V was clipped by 3 bases and J by 5 bases, with 10 bases between them. In germline, CDR1 is SEHNR, CDR2 FQNEAQ (reference sequence). The CDR3: CASSLNRGTEAFF. DNA of the CDR3: TGTGCCAGCAGCTTGAATCGGGGGACTGAAGCTTTCTTT.

The chain has TRBV27 and TRBJ2-4, with D unresolved. CDR1 is MNHEY, CDR2 SMNVEV, per germline (reference sequence). This CDR3 is 15 amino acids long. The V gene lost 2 bases and the J gene lost 8 bases, with 16 bases spanning the gap. The CDR3 reads CASSLPSIGVDIQYF. The CDR3, as DNA: TGTGCCAGCAGTTTACCTTCGATTGGAGTGGACATTCAGTACTTC.

This clone was recorded only once. V and J are TRBV6-1 and TRBJ1-2; 7 nucleotides agree with TRBD1. Germline V gene lookup returns CDR1 MNHNS and CDR2 SASEGT. The CDR3 contains 17 residues. After removal of 4 bases from V and 0 bases from J, the junction contained 11 bases not matched to a gene. The CDR3 is CASSAIRTGKTNYGYTF. CDR3 nucleotides: TGTGCCAGCAGTGCGATCAGGACAGGAAAAACTAACTATGGCTACACCTTC.

This sequence joins TRBV11-2 and TRBJ2-2; the match to TRBD2 covers 7 bases. The CDR3 length is 17 residues. Germline V gives CDR1 SGHAT, CDR2 FQNNGV. The V and J ends lost 5 bases and 3 bases, in that order; junction bases with no gene match: 12. The CDR3 DNA reads TGTGCCAGCAGCCAAATGTTGCTAGCGGAATACACCGGGGAGCTGTTTTTT. Translation gives CASSQMLLAEYTGELFF.

The CDR3 DNA follows: TGTGCCAGCAGCCAAGATCTGTCTAGCCATAGCACAGATACGCAGTATTTT. Translation gives CASSQDLSSHSTDTQYF. This chain links TRBV3-1 (or the pseudogene TRBV3-2) with TRBJ2-3; TRBD2 might be the D (5 bases). V dropped 0 bases and J dropped 0 bases, with 13 bases sitting between them. This CDR3 spans 17 amino acids. From germline, CDR1 is LGHDT and CDR2 YNNKEL (reference sequence).

The CDR3 protein is CASSQGGTGELFF. The DNA of the CDR3 is TGTGCCAGCAGCCAGGGGGGCACCGGGGAGCTGTTTTTT. The chain recombines TRBV11-2 with TRBJ2-2; tentative D call: TRBD1 (7 bases). Germline V gene lookup returns CDR1 SGHAT and CDR2 FQNNGV. V lost 5 bases to trimming and J lost 4 bases, with 8 bases between them. CDR3 length: 13 amino acids.

V and J are TRBV2 and TRBJ2-1; no clear D gene. The CDR3 has 11 amino acids. Looked up from germline, CDR1 is SNHLY and CDR2 is FYNNEI. V lost 7 bases, J lost 8 bases, and 9 bases lay in between. The CDR3 DNA reads TGTGCCAGCACTCGACTTTATGAGCAGTTCTTC. Translated: CASTRLYEQFF. Using reference TRBV2 and TRBJ2-1 for the parts outside the CDR3, the full variable domain is EPEVTQTPSHQVTQMGQEVILRCVPISNHLYFYWYRQILGQKVEFLVSFYNNEISEKSEIFDDQFSVERPDGSNFTLKIRSTKLEDSAMYFCASTRLYEQFFGPGTRLTVL.

V gene TRBV13 combines with J gene TRBJ1-4, with 8 bases lining up with TRBD1. V shed 5 bases and J 4 bases; nucleotides not matched to a gene: 9. The germline gives CDR1 PRHDT, CDR2 FYEKMQ (reference sequence). There are 16 residues in the CDR3. Here the CDR3 reads CASSRRGRVSNEKLFF. The CDR3 nucleotides read TGTGCCAGCAGCCGCAGGGGGCGCGTTAGTAATGAAAAACTGTTTTTT.

About this clone: Other DNA sequences within the sample encode an identical CDR3. The chain recombines TRBV3-1 (or the pseudogene TRBV3-2) with TRBJ2-7; 7 bases match TRBD1. Germline CDR1 is LGHDT and CDR2 is YNNKEL (reference sequence). Trimming cost V 0 bases and J 1 base; bases outside gene matches: 0. CDR3 length equals 14 residues. For the CDR3, the DNA is TGTGCCAGCAGCCAAGACAGGGGGTCCTACGAGCAGTACTTC. This codes for CASSQDRGSYEQYF.

The chain has TRBV19 and TRBJ2-5; 8 nucleotides align to TRBD2. The CDR3 is 16 residues long. Unmatched junction bases numbered 7, after V lost 1 base and J lost 3 bases. Per germline, CDR1 LNHDA and CDR2 SQIVND (reference sequence). The CDR3 DNA reads TGTGCCAGTAGTATAGTTGCGGGGGGCACAAAAGAGACCCAGTACTTC. Amino acids: CASSIVAGGTKETQYF.

The chain links TRBV3-1 (or the pseudogene TRBV3-2) to TRBJ2-7; 11 nucleotides line up with TRBD1. The CDR3 is 16 residues long. Per the germline V gene, CDR1 is LGHDT and CDR2 is YNNKEL (reference sequence). The V segment lost 5 bases and the J segment 5 bases; nucleotides outside the gene matches: 11. The chain's CDR3 is CASSKIPGQGDHEQYF. In DNA, the CDR3 is TGTGCCAGCAGCAAGATCCCGGGACAGGGGGACCACGAGCAGTACTTC.

The chain couples TRBV7-3 to TRBJ2-2, with a possible D match to TRBD1 (5 bases). Germline loops: CDR1 SGHTA, CDR2 FQGTGA. The ends were cut back, 2 bases at V and 4 bases at J, with 8 bases in the middle. The CDR3 has 14 amino acids. CDR3 in DNA: TGTGCCAGCAGCTTAGGGGCGAGCACCGGGGAGCTGTTTTTT. It yields the protein CASSLGASTGELFF.

This chain links TRBV2 with TRBJ1-2; TRBD1 agrees at 7 bases. Germline CDR1 reads SNHLY; CDR2 reads FYNNEI. The V segment lost 5 bases and the J segment 0 bases; nucleotides outside the gene matches: 3. CDR3 length equals 14 residues. The CDR3 loop is CASSWDSSNYGYTF. The CDR3, as DNA: TGTGCCAGCAGTTGGGACAGTTCTAACTATGGCTACACCTTC.

The genes are TRBV4-3 and TRBJ2-1; 7 bases agree with TRBD2. J lost 4 bases, V lost 1 base, and 10 bases had no gene match. The CDR3 loop spans 17 amino acids. Germline V gives CDR1 LGHNA, CDR2 YSLEER. CDR3 in amino acids: CASSQALIQRGYNEQFF. DNA for the CDR3: TGCGCCAGCAGCCAAGCCCTGATTCAGCGGGGATACAATGAGCAGTTCTTC.

The CDR3 spells CAIATGDNYGYTF. The CDR3 nucleotides read TGTGCCATCGCGACAGGGGATAACTATGGCTACACCTTC. The J gene is TRBJ1-2, the V gene TRBV10-3; 8 bases map to TRBD1. This CDR3 comprises 13 residues. J lost 1 base, V lost 8 bases, and 3 bases had no gene match. CDR1 is ENHRY and CDR2 is SYGVKD in the germline V gene.

The chain couples TRBV13 to TRBJ2-3; 8 bases fit TRBD1. Germline loops: CDR1 PRHDT, CDR2 FYEKMQ (reference sequence). V shed 5 bases and J 6 bases; nucleotides not matched to a gene: 10. The CDR3 runs 15 residues. CDR3 residues: CASSPRQGFSDTQYF. Here the CDR3 DNA reads TGTGCCAGCAGCCCCCGACAGGGGTTTTCGGATACGCAGTATTTT.

V usage is TRBV18 and J usage is TRBJ1-2, with 9 bases that match TRBD1. The CDR3 runs 14 residues. Germline V gene data show CDR1 as KGHSH and CDR2 as LQKENI. V shed 5 bases, J shed 7 bases, and the junction held 8 bases outside the gene matches. CDR3 sequence (DNA): TGTGCCAGCTCAAAGGACAGGGGAGTATTTGGCTACACCTTC. Protein product: CASSKDRGVFGYTF.

The chain links TRBV5-1 to TRBJ1-4; D call uncertain. The CDR3 consists of 15 residues. Germline lookup yields CDR1 SGHRS and CDR2 YFSETQ. With 4 bases removed from V and 7 bases from J, the gap between germline ends came to 17 bases. CDR3 residues: CASSENVRVTEKLFF. The CDR3 DNA is TGCGCCAGCAGCGAAAACGTTCGGGTAACTGAAAAACTGTTTTTT.

The CDR3 region is CASSGLGKLFF. For the CDR3, the DNA is TGTGCCAGCAGCGGACTGGGAAAACTGTTTTTT. The chain joins TRBV4-2 to TRBJ1-4; D is ambiguous. Trimming removed 5 bases at V and 10 bases at J, with 8 bases between. CDR3 length: 11 residues. Per germline, CDR1 LGHNA and CDR2 YNFKEQ.

The chain couples TRBV29-1 to TRBJ2-7, with D possibly being TRBD2 (6 bases). The CDR3 loop spans 15 amino acids. V lost 3 bases and J lost 5, with 20 bases in between. Germline assignment: CDR1 SQVTM and CDR2 ANQGSEA. CDR3 coding DNA: TGCAGCGTTGATCAGTCAAAAGGAGGGACCCACGAGCAGTACTTC. Its protein is CSVDQSKGGTHEQYF.

This rearrangement joins TRBV18 to TRBJ1-4, with unresolved D. The CDR3 spans 14 residues. Per the germline V gene, CDR1 is KGHSH and CDR2 is LQKENI. Between the trimmed V and J ends, which lost 5 bases and 8 bases, there was a span of 15 bases. Here the CDR3 reads CASSIQRLGEKLFF. CDR3 DNA sequence: TGTGCCAGCTCAATCCAACGTCTGGGCGAAAAACTGTTTTTT. Variable domain in full (rest from reference TRBV18 and TRBJ1-4): NAGVMQNPRHLVRRRGQEARLRCSPMKGHSHVYWYRQLPEEGLKFMVYLQKENIIDESGMPKERFSAEFPKEGPSILRIQQVVRGDSAAYFCASSIQRLGEKLFFGSGTQLSVL.